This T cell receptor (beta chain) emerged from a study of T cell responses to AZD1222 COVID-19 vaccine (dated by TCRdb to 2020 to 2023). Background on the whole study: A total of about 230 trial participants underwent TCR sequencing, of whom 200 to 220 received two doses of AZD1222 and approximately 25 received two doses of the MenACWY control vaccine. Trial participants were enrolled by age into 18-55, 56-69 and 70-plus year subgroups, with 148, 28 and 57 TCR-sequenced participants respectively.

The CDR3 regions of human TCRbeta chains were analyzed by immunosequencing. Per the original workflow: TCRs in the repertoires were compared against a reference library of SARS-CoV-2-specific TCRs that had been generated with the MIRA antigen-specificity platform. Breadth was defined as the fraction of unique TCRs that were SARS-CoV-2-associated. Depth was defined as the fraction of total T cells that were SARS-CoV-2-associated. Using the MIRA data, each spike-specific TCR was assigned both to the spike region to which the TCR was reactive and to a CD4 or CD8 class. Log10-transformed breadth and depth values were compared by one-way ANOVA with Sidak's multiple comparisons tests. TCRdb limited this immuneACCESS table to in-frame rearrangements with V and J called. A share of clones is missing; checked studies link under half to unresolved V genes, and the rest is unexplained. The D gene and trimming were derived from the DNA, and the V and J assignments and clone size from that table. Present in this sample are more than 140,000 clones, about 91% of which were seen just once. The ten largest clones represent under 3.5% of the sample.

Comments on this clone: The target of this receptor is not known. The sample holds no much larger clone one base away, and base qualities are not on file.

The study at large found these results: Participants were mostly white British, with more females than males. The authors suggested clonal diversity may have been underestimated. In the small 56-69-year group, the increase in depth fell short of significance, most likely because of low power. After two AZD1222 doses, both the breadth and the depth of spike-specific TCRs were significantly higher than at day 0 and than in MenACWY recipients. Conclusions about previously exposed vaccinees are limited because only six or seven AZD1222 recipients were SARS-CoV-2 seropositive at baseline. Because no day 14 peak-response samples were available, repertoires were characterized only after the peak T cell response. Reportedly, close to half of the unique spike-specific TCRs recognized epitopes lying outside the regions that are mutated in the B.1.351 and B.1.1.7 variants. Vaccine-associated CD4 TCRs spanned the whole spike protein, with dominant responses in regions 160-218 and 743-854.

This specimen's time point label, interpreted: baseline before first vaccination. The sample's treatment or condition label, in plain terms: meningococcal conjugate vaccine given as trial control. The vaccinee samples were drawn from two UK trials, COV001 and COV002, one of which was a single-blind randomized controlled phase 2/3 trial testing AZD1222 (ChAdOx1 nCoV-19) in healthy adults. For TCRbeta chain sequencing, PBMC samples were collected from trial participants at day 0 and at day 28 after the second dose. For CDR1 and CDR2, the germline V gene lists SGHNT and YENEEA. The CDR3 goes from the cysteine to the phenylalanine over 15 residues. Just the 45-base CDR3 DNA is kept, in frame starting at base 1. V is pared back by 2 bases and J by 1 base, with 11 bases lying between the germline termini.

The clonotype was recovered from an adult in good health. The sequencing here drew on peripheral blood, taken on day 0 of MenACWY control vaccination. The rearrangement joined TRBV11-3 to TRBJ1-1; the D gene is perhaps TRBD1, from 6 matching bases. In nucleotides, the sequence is TGTGCCAGCAGCTTAATACAGGGTGGGAACACTGAAGCTTTCTTT. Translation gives CASSLIQGGNTEAFF.